The 17 T cell receptor beta chains given below trace back to one sample, sequenced in a study of beta chain features in type 1 diabetes. Notes on the study in general: For Type 1 diabetes patients, all four CD4+ subsets carried TCRB CDR3s that were moderately but significantly shorter.

No antigen has been identified for these receptors. The whole isolated RNA underwent reverse transcription, so sequencing captured expressed TCRB transcripts. Libraries were prepared by immunoSEQ multiplex PCR; TCRdb keeps only in-frame clonotypes and omits some of them. The repertoire holds roughly 150,000 clones, with 6.5% to 9.5% as singletons. Input material: central memory CD4+ T cells from blood. The receptor source for this set is a middle-aged woman with type 1 diabetes.

The chain uses TRBV19 and TRBJ1-5; 8 positions agree with TRBD1. The CDR3 covers 15 residues. J gave up 5 bases and V 7 bases, and 10 bases lay outside the gene matches. Germline V gene data show CDR1 as LNHDA and CDR2 as SQIVND (reference sequence). The CDR3 DNA reads TGTGCCAGTATGGATTATGGACAGGGATATCAGCCCCAGCATTTT. Translated, it gives CASMDYGQGYQPQHF.

This clone was counted between two and nine times. The chain couples TRBV7-2 to TRBJ1-1; D is ambiguous. Trimming removed 3 bases from V and 1 base from J, with 9 bases in between. CDR1 and CDR2 (germline): SGHTA, FQGNSA. The length of the CDR3 is 14 residues. The CDR3 region has the DNA TGTGCCAGCAGCTTTTCACTGCAGAACACTGAAGCTTTCTTT. Protein: CASSFSLQNTEAFF. Full variable domain (rest looked up from reference TRBV7-2 and TRBJ1-1): GAGVSQSPSNKVTEKGKDVELRCDPISGHTALYWYRQSLGQGLEFLIYFQGNSAPDKSGLPSDRFSAERTGGSVSTLTIQRTQQEDSAVYLCASSFSLQNTEAFFGQGTRLTVV.

In its sample, this clone was seen a few times. The chain couples TRBV6-5 to TRBJ1-2; D call uncertain. Between the trimmed V and J ends, which lost 5 bases and 2 bases, there was a span of 9 bases. The CDR3 consists of 13 residues. Germline lookup yields CDR1 MNHEY and CDR2 SVGAGI. The CDR3 coding sequence is TGTGCCAGCAGTCGTACTATCAACTATGGCTACACCTTC. Protein: CASSRTINYGYTF.

The rearrangement joins TRBV5-1 to TRBJ2-5; D is perhaps TRBD1 (6 bases). With 0 bases removed from V and 4 bases from J, the gap between germline ends came to 19 bases. CDR1 and CDR2 (germline): SGHRS, YFSETQ. The CDR3 extends over 17 amino acids. The CDR3 DNA reads TGCGCCAGCAGCTTGGAAGGGCAGGGGCCCACGCGAGAGACCCAGTACTTC. This encodes CASSLEGQGPTRETQYF.

The gene calls are TRBV30 and TRBJ1-1, with a tentative D call TRBD1 (6 bases). Germline-derived CDR1 and CDR2 are GTSNPN and SVGIG (reference sequence). The CDR3 covers 13 residues. Trimming removed 6 bases at V and 0 bases at J, with 11 bases between. CDR3 sequence: CACPGHLNTEAFF. DNA of the CDR3: TGTGCCTGTCCGGGACACCTGAACACTGAAGCTTTCTTT. The full variable domain, in which reference TRBV30 and TRBJ1-1 provide the parts outside the CDR3, is SQTIHQWPATLVQPVGSPLSLECTVEGTSNPNLYWYRQAAGRGLQLLFYSVGIGQISSEVPQNLSASRPQDRQFILSSKKLLLSDSGFYLCACPGHLNTEAFFGQGTRLTVV.

This clone turned up a few times. This rearrangement joins TRBV10-1 to TRBJ1-6; maybe TRBD1 (6 bases). This CDR3 is 15 amino acids long. Trimming took 3 bases from V and 7 from J, leaving 13 bases between them. In germline, CDR1 is WNHNN, CDR2 SYGVQD (reference sequence). The CDR3 DNA is TGCGCCAGCAGTGATTTCGACAGGTCGAATTCACCCCTCCACTTT. It yields the protein CASSDFDRSNSPLHF.

V gene TRBV5-1 combines with J gene TRBJ1-1; no definite D call. The CDR3 extends over 15 amino acids. Germline V CDR1 and CDR2: SGHRS, YFSETQ. Trimming cost V 3 bases and J 7 bases, with 19 bases left between them. In nucleotides, the CDR3 is TGCGCCAGCAGCTCGGCCACAGCGGGCGGAGGTGAAGCTTTCTTT. Residues: CASSSATAGGGEAFF.

In this sample, this clone turned up a few times. The V call is TRBV18, the J call TRBJ1-5, with TRBD1 matching 7 bases. V lost 4 bases and J lost 4; bases outside the gene matches: 4. The germline V gene encodes CDR1 KGHSH and CDR2 LQKENI. There are 14 residues in the CDR3. CDR3 DNA sequence: TGTGCCAGCTCACAGGCACAGGGGAATCAGCCCCAGCATTTT. Translated, it gives CASSQAQGNQPQHF.

The gene calls are TRBV5-4 and TRBJ1-6; maybe TRBD1 (5 bases). V lost 0 bases and J lost 6, with 16 bases in between. CDR1 is SGHNT, CDR2 YYREEE, per germline (reference sequence). This CDR3 has 17 residues. DNA of the CDR3: TGTGCCAGCAGCTTGGGGGGAAGGGGCCAGTTTAATTCACCCCTCCACTTT. As protein: CASSLGGRGQFNSPLHF.

In its sample, this clone was seen a few times. The chain carries TRBV7-8 and TRBJ2-1; TRBD1 might be the D (6 bases). Germline CDR1 is SGHVS and CDR2 is FQNEAQ. Trimming stripped 5 bases from V and 0 bases from J, with 14 bases between. The CDR3 is 16 amino acids. CDR3 coding DNA: TGTGCCAGCAGCGTTGGGACAAACCCCTCCTACAATGAGCAGTTCTTC. This gives the protein CASSVGTNPSYNEQFF.

This clone was observed a handful of times. The rearrangement links TRBV4-1 to TRBJ2-1, with TRBD2 as a possible D gene (5 bases). This CDR3 has 15 residues. Trimming removed 1 base from V and 4 bases from J, with 11 bases in between. Per germline, CDR1 MGHRA and CDR2 YSYEKL. The CDR3 region has the DNA TGCGCCAGCAGCCAAGCTTCTCTAGCATACAATGAGCAGTTCTTC. Protein: CASSQASLAYNEQFF.

The chain couples TRBV18 to TRBJ2-3; TRBD1 matches 9 bases. The CDR3 has 15 residues. J gave up 2 bases and V 6 bases, and 6 bases lay outside the gene matches. Germline V gene lookup returns CDR1 KGHSH and CDR2 LQKENI. DNA of the CDR3: TGTGCCAGCTCTCCCGGGACAGGGTCCACAGATACGCAGTATTTT. Its protein is CASSPGTGSTDTQYF.

This chain uses TRBV4-1 with TRBJ1-5, with unresolved D. This CDR3 spans 17 amino acids. Germline V gene sequence: CDR1 MGHRA, CDR2 YSYEKL. Between the trimmed V and J ends, which lost 1 base and 9 bases, there was a span of 22 bases. This CDR3 reads CASSQVGEGRISRPQHF. In DNA, the CDR3 is TGCGCCAGCAGCCAAGTGGGAGAGGGAAGGATTTCGCGGCCCCAGCATTTT.

This clone was observed many times. V usage is TRBV30 and J usage is TRBJ2-1, with D possibly matching TRBD2 (6 bases). The CDR3 runs to 13 residues. Trimming removed 5 bases at V and 0 bases at J, with 8 bases between. The germline CDR1 and CDR2 sequences are GTSNPN and SVGIG (reference sequence). CDR3 DNA: TGTGCCTGGTCTAGCGTCTCCTACAATGAGCAGTTCTTC. Its translation is CAWSSVSYNEQFF.

In this sample, this clone turned up a few times. The chain carries TRBV4-3 and TRBJ1-2; no clear D. V lost 0 bases to trimming and J lost 3 bases, with 5 bases between them. Germline V CDR1 and CDR2: LGHNA, YSLEER. This CDR3 contains 13 residues. The CDR3 is CASSQDADYGYTF. DNA of the CDR3: TGCGCCAGCAGCCAAGATGCAGACTATGGCTACACCTTC.

This clone was observed a few times. This rearrangement joins TRBV11-2 to TRBJ2-1; no firm D call. CDR1 is SGHAT and CDR2 is FQNNGV in the germline V gene. Between the trimmed V and J ends, which lost 2 bases and 2 bases, there was a span of 7 bases. The CDR3 runs 14 residues. The CDR3 reads CASSLLQPYNEQFF. The CDR3 DNA follows: TGTGCCAGCAGCTTACTACAGCCCTACAATGAGCAGTTCTTC.

This clone was observed a few times. This chain connects TRBV5-1 to TRBJ1-1, with TRBD1 matching 8 bases. Germline V CDR1 and CDR2: SGHRS, YFSETQ. The V and J ends lost 0 bases and 2 bases, in that order; junction bases with no gene match: 9. The CDR3 has 17 amino acids. The CDR3 region has the DNA TGCGCCAGCAGCTTGGTATCAGGGGGCCCGGCCAACACTGAAGCTTTCTTT. It codes for CASSLVSGGPANTEAFF.